This T cell receptor (beta chain) was captured in a study of spatial heterogeneity in lung cancer. TCRdb ran MiXCR on the 5' RACE reads and lists one entry per CDR3 protein. The sample lists some 15,000 distinct CDR3 sequences, 6.5% to 8% occurring once. This clonotype was picked up many times. Its antigen remains unidentified. General study findings and limits: Counts that tracked tumor mutation counts were those of expanded intratumoral alpha and beta TCRs.

CDR3 length: 15 amino acids. Losses at the gene ends were 7 bases for V and 2 bases for J; bases not matched to a gene: 8. Germline V gives CDR1 MNHEY, CDR2 SVGAGI. Sample time point: sample taken at primary tumor resection. This chain links TRBV6-5 with TRBJ2-3, with 8 bases lining up with TRBD2. The TCR sequence derives from a male donor with early-stage non-small cell lung cancer. The starting material was lung tumor tissue, obtained at surgery. The CDR3 DNA is TGTGCCAGCACTAAGAGCGGGAGAGCCACAGATACGCAGTATTTT. This codes for CASTKSGRATDTQYF.